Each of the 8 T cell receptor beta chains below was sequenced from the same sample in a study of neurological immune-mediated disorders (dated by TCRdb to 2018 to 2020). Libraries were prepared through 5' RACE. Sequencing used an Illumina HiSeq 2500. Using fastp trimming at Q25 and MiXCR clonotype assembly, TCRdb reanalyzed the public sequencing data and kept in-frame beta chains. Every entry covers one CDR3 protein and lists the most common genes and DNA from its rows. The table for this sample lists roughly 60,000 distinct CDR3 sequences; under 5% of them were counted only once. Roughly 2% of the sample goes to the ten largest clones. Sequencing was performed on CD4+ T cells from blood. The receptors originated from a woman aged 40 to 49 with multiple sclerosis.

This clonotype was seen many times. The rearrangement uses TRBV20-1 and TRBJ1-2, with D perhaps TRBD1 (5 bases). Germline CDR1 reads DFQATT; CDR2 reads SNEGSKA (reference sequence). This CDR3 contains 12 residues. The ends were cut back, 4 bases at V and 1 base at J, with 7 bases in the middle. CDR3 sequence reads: CSAKGVNYGYTF. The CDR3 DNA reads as TGCAGTGCTAAAGGGGTTAACTATGGCTACACCTTC.

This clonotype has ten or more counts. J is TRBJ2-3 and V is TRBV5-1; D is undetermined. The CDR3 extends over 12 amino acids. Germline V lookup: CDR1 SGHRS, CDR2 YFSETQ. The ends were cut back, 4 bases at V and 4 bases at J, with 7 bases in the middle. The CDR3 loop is CASSAPADTQYF. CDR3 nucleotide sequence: TGCGCCAGCAGCGCCCCGGCAGATACGCAGTATTTT.

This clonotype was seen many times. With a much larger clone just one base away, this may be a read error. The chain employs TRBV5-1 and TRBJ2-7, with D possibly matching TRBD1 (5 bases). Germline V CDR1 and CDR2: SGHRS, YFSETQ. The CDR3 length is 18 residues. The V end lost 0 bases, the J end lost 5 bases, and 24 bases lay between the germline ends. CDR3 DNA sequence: TGCGCCAGCAGCTTGGTGATGGGCACGGCGGCAGGGAAAGACGAGCAGTACTTC. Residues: CASSLVMGTAAGKDEQYF. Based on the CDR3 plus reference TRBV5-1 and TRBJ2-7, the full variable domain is KAGVTQTPRYLIKTRGQQVTLSCSPISGHRSVSWYQQTPGQGLQFLFEYFSETQRNKGNFPGRFSGRQFSNSRSEMNVSTLELGDSALYLCASSLVMGTAAGKDEQYFGPGTRLTVT.

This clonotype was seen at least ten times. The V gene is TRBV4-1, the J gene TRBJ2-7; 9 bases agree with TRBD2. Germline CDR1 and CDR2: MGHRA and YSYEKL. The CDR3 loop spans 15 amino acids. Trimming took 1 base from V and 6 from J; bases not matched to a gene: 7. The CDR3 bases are TGCGCCAGCAGCCAAGGCGGGGGGGGGGGCCCCGAGCAGTACTTC. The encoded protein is CASSQGGGGGPEQYF.

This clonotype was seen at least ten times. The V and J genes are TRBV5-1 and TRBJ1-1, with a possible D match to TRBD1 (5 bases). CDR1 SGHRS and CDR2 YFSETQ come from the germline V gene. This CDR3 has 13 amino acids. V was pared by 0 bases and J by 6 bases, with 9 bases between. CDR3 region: CASSLAGRSEAFF. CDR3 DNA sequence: TGCGCCAGCAGCTTGGCAGGGCGGTCTGAAGCTTTCTTT.

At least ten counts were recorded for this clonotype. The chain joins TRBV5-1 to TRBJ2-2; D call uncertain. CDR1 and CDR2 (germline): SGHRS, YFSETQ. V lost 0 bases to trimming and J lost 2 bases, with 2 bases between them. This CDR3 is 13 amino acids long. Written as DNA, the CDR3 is TGCGCCAGCAGCTTGGCCAACACCGGGGAGCTGTTTTTT. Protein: CASSLANTGELFF.

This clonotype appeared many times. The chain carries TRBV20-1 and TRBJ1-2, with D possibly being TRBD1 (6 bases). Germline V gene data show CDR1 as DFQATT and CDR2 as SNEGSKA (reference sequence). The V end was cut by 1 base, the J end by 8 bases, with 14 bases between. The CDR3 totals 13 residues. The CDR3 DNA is TGCAGTGCTAGAGTTCCCTCGACAGGAGGCTACACCTTC. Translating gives CSARVPSTGGYTF.

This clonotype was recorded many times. The CDR3 reads CASSVDRRTEAFF. Here the CDR3 DNA reads TGCGCCAGCAGCGTCGACAGGAGAACTGAAGCTTTCTTT. The chain employs TRBV5-1 and TRBJ1-1, with D maybe TRBD1 (6 bases). The V gene lost 4 bases and the J gene lost 5 bases, with 12 bases spanning the gap. Germline V lookup: CDR1 SGHRS, CDR2 YFSETQ. The CDR3 runs 13 residues.